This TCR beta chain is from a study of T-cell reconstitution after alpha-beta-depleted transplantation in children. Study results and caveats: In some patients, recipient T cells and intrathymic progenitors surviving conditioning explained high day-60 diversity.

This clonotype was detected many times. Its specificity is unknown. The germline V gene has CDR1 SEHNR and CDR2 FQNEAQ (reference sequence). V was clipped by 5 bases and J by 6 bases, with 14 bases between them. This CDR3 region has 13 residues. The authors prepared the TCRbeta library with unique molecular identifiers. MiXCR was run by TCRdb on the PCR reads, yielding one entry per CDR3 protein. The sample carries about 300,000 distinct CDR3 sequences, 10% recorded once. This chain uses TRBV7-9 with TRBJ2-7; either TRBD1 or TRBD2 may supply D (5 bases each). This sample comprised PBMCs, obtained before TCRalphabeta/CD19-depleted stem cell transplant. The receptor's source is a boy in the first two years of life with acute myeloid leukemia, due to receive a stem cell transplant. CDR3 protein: CASSRDLGPEQYF. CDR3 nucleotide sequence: TGTGCCAGCAGCCGGGACCTAGGGCCCGAGCAGTACTTC.